These 3 T cell receptor beta chains were sequenced from one sample in a study of blood T cell repertoires in COVID-19. Data came from immunoSEQ multiplex PCR; TCRdb stores just in-frame clones and leaves some out. The sample has 200,000 or so clones, roughly nine tenths seen once. Sequencing input: peripheral blood. The receptors here all came from a woman in her 70s with acute or convalescent COVID-19.

The V call is TRBV19, the J call TRBJ2-2, with 12 bases fitting TRBD2. Germline-derived CDR1 and CDR2 are LNHDA and SQIVND (reference sequence). With V trimmed by 8 bases and J by 6 bases, 4 bases remained unmatched. CDR3 length: 14 amino acids. The CDR3 DNA reads as TGTGCCAGTTCTAGCGGGGGGGCATCCGGGGAGCTGTTTTTT. This encodes CASSSGGASGELFF.

This clone was seen more than once but under ten times. The V gene is TRBV7-2, the J gene TRBJ2-3; 7 nucleotides agree with TRBD1. This CDR3 is 13 amino acids long. Germline V gives CDR1 SGHTA, CDR2 FQGNSA. Losses at the gene ends were 5 bases for V and 2 bases for J; bases not matched to a gene: 1. Here the CDR3 reads CASSGQVTDTQYF. The DNA for the CDR3 is TGTGCCAGCAGCGGACAGGTCACAGATACGCAGTATTTT.

The chain joins TRBV6-5 to TRBJ1-1, with D unresolved. The ends were cut back, 7 bases at V and 4 bases at J, with 13 bases in the middle. Germline lookup yields CDR1 MNHEY and CDR2 SVGAGI. The CDR3 totals 13 residues. CDR3 sequence: CASKAEPVTEAFF. CDR3 coding DNA: TGTGCCAGCAAGGCGGAACCGGTCACTGAAGCTTTCTTT.